Below, 10 T cell receptor beta chains from the same sample are listed, as sequenced in a study of T cells in Graves' hyperthyroidism and ophthalmopathy. RNA transcripts served as the template for amplifying TCR beta CDR3 regions. The TCR CDR3 was amplified in a first-round RT-PCR using the HTBI primer set. MiXCR, applied by TCRdb to the multiplex PCR reads, yields one record per CDR3 protein. This sample has fewer than 650,000 distinct CDR3 sequences, with 40% to 50% found just once. The sequenced sample was peripheral blood or thyroid tissue (not recorded which). The source is an adult woman with Graves' disease, either hyperthyroidism or ophthalmopathy (not recorded which).

This clonotype was seen repeatedly, ten times or more. DNA of the CDR3: TGTGCCAGCATCCCGGGACAGGATCTTACGAGGGCCTGGGAGACCCAGTACTTC. Protein: CASIPGQDLTRAWETQYF. The chain combines TRBV2 with TRBJ2-5; 8 nucleotides line up with TRBD1. CDR1 and CDR2 (germline): SNHLY, FYNNEI. The CDR3 extends over 18 amino acids. Trimming at V came to 7 bases and at J to 5 bases, leaving 21 bases not matched to a gene.

This clonotype was detected only once. The J gene is TRBJ2-7, the V gene TRBV7-9; 8 positions match TRBD2. The CDR3 is made up of 16 amino acids. The V segment lost 5 bases and the J segment 5 bases; nucleotides outside the gene matches: 14. Germline CDR1 is SEHNR and CDR2 is FQNEAQ (reference sequence). The CDR3 here is CASSPGGARGFNEQYF. The CDR3, as DNA: TGTGCCAGCAGCCCCGGGGGGGCCAGAGGTTTCAACGAGCAGTACTTC.

The gene calls are TRBV7-3 and TRBJ1-6; D unresolved. Trimming shortened V by 0 bases and J by 7 bases, and 7 bases separated the two germline ends. This CDR3 has 14 amino acids. The germline gives CDR1 SGHTA, CDR2 FQGTGA. The CDR3 sequence: CASSLTLRNSPLHF. CDR3 nucleotide sequence: TGTGCCAGCAGCTTAACGTTAAGGAATTCACCCCTCCACTTT. The full variable domain, its missing parts supplied by reference TRBV7-3 and TRBJ1-6, is GAGVSQTPSNKVTEKGKYVELRCDPISGHTALYWYRQSLGQGPEFLIYFQGTGAADDSGLPNDRFFAVRPEGSVSTLKIQRTERGDSAVYLCASSLTLRNSPLHFGNGTRLTVT.

The rearrangement links TRBV11-2 to TRBJ1-6; no clear D gene. Trimming shortened V by 5 bases and J by 7 bases, and 15 bases separated the two germline ends. CDR1 and CDR2 (germline): SGHAT, FQNNGV. CDR3 size: 15 residues. The CDR3 region is CASSQHLTSNSPLHF. In nucleotides, the CDR3 is TGTGCCAGCAGCCAACACCTTACGTCGAATTCACCCCTCCACTTT.

This clonotype was seen ten or more times. CDR3 DNA sequence: TGCAGTGCTAGAGGGCGGATCTCTGGGGCCAACGTCCTGACTTTC. As protein: CSARGRISGANVLTF. The rearrangement joins TRBV20-1 to TRBJ2-6; D unresolved. V gave up 1 base and J gave up 0 bases, with 7 bases separating them. Germline-derived CDR1 and CDR2 are DFQATT and SNEGSKA (reference sequence). The CDR3 consists of 15 residues.

This sequence joins TRBV9 and TRBJ2-7, with unresolved D. The CDR3 has 16 amino acids. V was cut by 0 bases and J by 0 bases, with 13 bases left in between. Per the germline V gene, CDR1 is SGDLS and CDR2 is YYNGEE. This chain's CDR3 is CASSVGGGQSSYEQYF. In DNA form, the CDR3 reads TGTGCCAGCAGCGTAGGGGGTGGGCAAAGCTCCTACGAGCAGTACTTC.

In this sample, this clonotype turned up many times. The genes are TRBV11-2 and TRBJ2-5, with a possible D match to TRBD1 (6 bases). The CDR3 loop spans 13 amino acids. The germline V gene encodes CDR1 SGHAT and CDR2 FQNNGV. Deletions cut 4 bases from V and 7 bases from J, with 13 bases between. As DNA, the CDR3 is TGTGCCAGCAGCTGGACAGCCGCAGGGACCCAGTACTTC. Translating it yields CASSWTAAGTQYF.

The chain has TRBV20-1 and TRBJ1-5; TRBD1 agrees at 7 bases. The germline CDR1 and CDR2 sequences are DFQATT and SNEGSKA (reference sequence). With 1 base clipped from V and 9 bases from J, the junction kept 0 bases outside the gene matches. The CDR3 consists of 11 residues. The CDR3 DNA reads as TGCAGTGCTAGAGCAGGGGGGCCCCAGCATTTT. It specifies CSARAGGPQHF.

This clonotype was counted ten times or more. V gene TRBV3-1 combines with J gene TRBJ1-1, with D maybe TRBD1 (5 bases). Germline CDR1 is LGHDT and CDR2 is YNNKEL (reference sequence). V lost 5 bases and J 11 bases, leaving 18 bases between the germline ends. The CDR3 totals 13 residues. CDR3 in DNA: TGTGCCAGCAGCGACCGGGGACGTACTGGGGCTTTCTTT. Encoded protein: CASSDRGRTGAFF.

V gene TRBV10-1 combines with J gene TRBJ2-2, with D hard to call. This CDR3 region has 15 residues. Germline CDR1 is WNHNN and CDR2 is SYGVQD (reference sequence). Trimming removed 0 bases at V and 1 base at J, with 6 bases between. CDR3 sequence: CASSESMGNTGELFF. CDR3 nucleotides: TGCGCCAGCAGTGAGTCGATGGGGAACACCGGGGAGCTGTTTTTT.